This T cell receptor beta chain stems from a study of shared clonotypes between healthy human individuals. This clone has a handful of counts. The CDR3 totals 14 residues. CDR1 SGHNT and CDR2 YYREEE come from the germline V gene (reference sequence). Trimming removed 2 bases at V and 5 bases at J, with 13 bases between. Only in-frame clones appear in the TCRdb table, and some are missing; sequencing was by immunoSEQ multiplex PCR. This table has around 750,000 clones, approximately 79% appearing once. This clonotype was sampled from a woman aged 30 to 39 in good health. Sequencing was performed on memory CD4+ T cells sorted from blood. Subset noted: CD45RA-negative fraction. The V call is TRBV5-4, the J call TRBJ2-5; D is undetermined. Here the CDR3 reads CASSLIGYPETQYF. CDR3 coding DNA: TGTGCCAGCAGCTTAATAGGGTACCCCGAGACCCAGTACTTC.